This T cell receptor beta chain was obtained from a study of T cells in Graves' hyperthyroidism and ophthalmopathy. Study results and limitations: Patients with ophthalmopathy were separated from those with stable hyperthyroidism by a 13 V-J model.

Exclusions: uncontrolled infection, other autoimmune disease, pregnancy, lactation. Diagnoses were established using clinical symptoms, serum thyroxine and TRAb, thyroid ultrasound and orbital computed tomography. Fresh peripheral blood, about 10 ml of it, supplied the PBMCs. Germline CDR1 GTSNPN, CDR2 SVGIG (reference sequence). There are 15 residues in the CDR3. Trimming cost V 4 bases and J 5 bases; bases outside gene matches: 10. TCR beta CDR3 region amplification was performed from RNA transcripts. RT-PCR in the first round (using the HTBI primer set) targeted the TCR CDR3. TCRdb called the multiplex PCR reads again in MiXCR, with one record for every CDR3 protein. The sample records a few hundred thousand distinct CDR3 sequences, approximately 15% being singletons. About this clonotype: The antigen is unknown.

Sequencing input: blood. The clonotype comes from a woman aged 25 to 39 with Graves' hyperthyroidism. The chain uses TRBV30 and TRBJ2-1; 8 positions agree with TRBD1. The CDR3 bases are TGTGCCTGGAACCCGGGGACAGGTAGTCACAATGAGCAGTTCTTC. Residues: CAWNPGTGSHNEQFF.